These T cell receptor beta chains were read from a single sample in a study of shared clonotypes between healthy human individuals. Libraries were prepared by immunoSEQ multiplex PCR; TCRdb keeps only in-frame clonotypes and omits some of them. Of approximately 1,000,000 clones in the sample, 70% to 85% are singletons; the top ten hold almost 0.9%. Sequenced: memory CD4+ T cells from PBMCs. These receptors came from a man younger than 35 in good health. Some clones in this sample may be carry-over from other donors' samples. Each CDR3 is given with its conserved first and last residue. The order of the fields is clone size, D gene, J gene, V gene, CDR3 DNA, CDR3 protein. The D gene is left open where the match is weak. Where a row states a size, it is once, few, many or the class of an expanded clone; other rows omit it.

>NA|NA|TRBJ2-4|TRBV7-8
TGTGCCAGCAGCCTCGGACGGGGCGGTGCCATTCAGTACTTC
CASSLGRGGAIQYF
>NA|TRBD2|TRBJ2-5|TRBV10-3
TGTGCCAGCAGTTTTTGGAGTAGCGGGAAAGAGACCCAGTACTTC
CASSFWSSGKETQYF
>NA|TRBD2|TRBJ2-3|TRBV4-1
TGCGCCAGCAGCCTACGGACTAGCGGGATCCAAGATACGCAGTATTTT
CASSLRTSGIQDTQYF
>NA|NA|TRBJ2-3|TRBV9
TGTGCCAGCAGCGACCTAGCGTCCACTGAGGGGTCGCAGTATTTT
CASSDLASTEGSQYF
>NA|NA|TRBJ1-3|TRBV28
TGTGCCAGCAGCATTACCAGGGAGATATACACCATATATTTT
CASSITREIYTIYF
>few|NA|TRBJ1-5|TRBV2
TGTGCCAGCAGTGAGCAGGTCGATCAGCCCCAGCATTTT
CASSEQVDQPQHF
>once|TRBD1|TRBJ1-2|TRBV4-1
TGCGCCAGCAGCCAACCCGGACAGGCGGCTAACTATGGCTACACCTTC
CASSQPGQAANYGYTF
>NA|NA|TRBJ1-1|TRBV9
TGTGCCAGCAGCGTAGATGGTCTACGGGGCAACACTGAAGCTTTCTTT
CASSVDGLRGNTEAFF
>few|TRBD2|TRBJ2-5|TRBV4-1
TGCGCCAGCAGCCCGGGACTAGCGGGAGAAGAGACCCAGTACTTC
CASSPGLAGEETQYF
>NA|NA|TRBJ2-5|TRBV5-1
TGCGCCAGCAGCTCCGGGACTCTTAACAGGGAGACCCAGTACTTC
CASSSGTLNRETQYF
>NA|TRBD1|TRBJ2-5|TRBV19
TGTGCCAGTAGGGACCCGGGACAGGGAGAAGAGACCCAGTACTTC
CASRDPGQGEETQYF
>NA|NA|TRBJ2-5|TRBV6-6
TGTGCCAGCAGTTCAGTCGGAGAGACCCAGTACTTC
CASSSVGETQYF
>NA|NA|TRBJ2-7|TRBV21-1
TGTGCCAGCAGCAAAGCTCGGGGACCTCAGGCCTACGAGCAGTACTTC
CASSKARGPQAYEQYF
>NA|TRBD2|TRBJ2-1|TRBV5-1
TGCGCCAGCAGCTTGGCAGGACTAGCGACCTACAATGAGCAGTTCTTC
CASSLAGLATYNEQFF
>few|NA|TRBJ2-1|TRBV7-3
TGTGCCAGCAGCCCTCATCAGGTGGCGGGGTCGTACAATGAGCAGTTCTTC
CASSPHQVAGSYNEQFF
>NA|NA|TRBJ2-5|TRBV18
TGTGCCAGCTCATTTCCCGGGGTAGGAGAGACCCAGTACTTC
CASSFPGVGETQYF
>NA|NA|TRBJ2-2|TRBV7-3
TGTGCCAGCAGCCCCCAGGGTTACGGGGGCGGGGAGCTGTTTTTT
CASSPQGYGGGELFF
>once|NA|TRBJ2-2|TRBV29-1
TGCAGCGTTGTTAAGCCACCGGGTGACACCGGGGAGCTGTTTTTT
CSVVKPPGDTGELFF
>NA|TRBD2|TRBJ2-1|TRBV6-1
TGTGCCAGCAAGGCTAGCGGGACGTACAATGAGCAGTTCTTC
CASKASGTYNEQFF
>NA|NA|TRBJ1-5|TRBV14
TGTGCCAGCAGCCAAGGGGGGGCGAGCAATCAGCCCCAGCATTTT
CASSQGGASNQPQHF
>few|TRBD1|TRBJ2-2|TRBV2
TGTGCCAGCAGACCAGGGACAGTGAACACCGGGGAGCTGTTTTTT
CASRPGTVNTGELFF
>NA|NA|TRBJ2-2|TRBV27
TGTGCCAGCAGTTTGTACGGACGGAGTGGGGAGCTGTTTTTT
CASSLYGRSGELFF
>NA|NA|TRBJ1-1|TRBV7-9
TGTGCCAGCAGCGTTTATGACAGTGGGGGAAACACTGAAGCTTTCTTT
CASSVYDSGGNTEAFF
>NA|NA|TRBJ1-2|TRBV11-2
TGTGCCAGCAGCCTCACCGGGCCGGAGCGAGTCGGCTACACCTTC
CASSLTGPERVGYTF
>NA|NA|TRBJ2-3|TRBV7-2
TGTGCCAGCAGCTTTAGCGAAGGAGCTGATACGCAGTATTTT
CASSFSEGADTQYF
>NA|NA|TRBJ1-3|TRBV19
TGTGCCAGTAGTTCGGGCCCCTACGGGAACACCATATATTTT
CASSSGPYGNTIYF
>NA|NA|TRBJ1-5|TRBV5-1
TGCGCCAGCAGCATCGATACGGATCAGCCCCAGCATTTT
CASSIDTDQPQHF
>NA|TRBD2|TRBJ2-2|TRBV19
TGTGCCAGTAGTGAGACTAGCGGGAGATACACCGGGGAGCTGTTTTTT
CASSETSGRYTGELFF
>NA|NA|TRBJ1-1|TRBV29-1
TGCAGCGTCGACAGATCGAACACTGAAGCTTTCTTT
CSVDRSNTEAFF
>NA|TRBD1|TRBJ2-4|TRBV6-5
TGTGCCAGCAGTTACCTTCGGACAGGAAAAAACATTCAGTACTTC
CASSYLRTGKNIQYF
>NA|NA|TRBJ2-7|TRBV4-1
TGCGCCAGCAGCCCAGTAAGAGCGGGTCTCTACGAGCAGTACTTC
CASSPVRAGLYEQYF
>NA|NA|TRBJ1-2|TRBV9
TGTGCCAGCAGCGTAGTGGCAGGGGATGGCTACACCTTC
CASSVVAGDGYTF
>NA|NA|TRBJ2-5|TRBV11-2
TGTGCCAGCAGCCCCAGAGTGAACCAAGAGACCCAGTACTTC
CASSPRVNQETQYF
>many|NA|TRBJ2-6|TRBV18
TGTGCCAGCTCACCGGGGACACCTTCCGGGGCCAACGTCCTGACTTTC
CASSPGTPSGANVLTF
>NA|NA|TRBJ2-7|TRBV28
TGTGCCAGCAGGAAACCCCGGGGTCCCTACGAGCAGTACTTC
CASRKPRGPYEQYF
>NA|TRBD2|TRBJ2-1|TRBV7-7
TGTGCCAGCAGCAAGTCGGGGGGGAACTACAATGAGCAGTTCTTC
CASSKSGGNYNEQFF
>NA|TRBD1|TRBJ2-7|TRBV11-2
TGTGCCAGCAGCAAAGGGGGCCAAGGCTACGAGCAGTACTTC
CASSKGGQGYEQYF
>NA|TRBD2|TRBJ2-3|TRBV5-4
TGTGCCAGCAGCGACGGGACTAGCGGAGGCACAGATACGCAGTATTTT
CASSDGTSGGTDTQYF
>NA|NA|TRBJ2-2|TRBV2
TGTGCCAGCAGTGTAGGAACCGGGGAGCTGTTTTTT
CASSVGTGELFF
>NA|TRBD1|TRBJ2-7|TRBV7-8
TGTGCCAGCAGCCGGGACAGGGGTCCCTCCTACGAGCAGTACTTC
CASSRDRGPSYEQYF
>NA|NA|TRBJ1-2|TRBV28
TGTGCCAGCAGTTTAAGGCAACATAACTATGGCTACACCTTC
CASSLRQHNYGYTF